Listed below are T cell receptor beta chains from one sample, sequenced in a study of shared clonotypes between healthy human individuals. Assay: immunoSEQ multiplex PCR; the TCRdb copy retains only in-frame clones and omits some. This table has approximately 2,300,000 clones, about nine tenths appearing once. Sample: naive CD4+ T cells from PBMCs. The receptors were gathered from a man between 18 and 35 years old in good health. Some clones in this sample may be carry-over from other donors' samples. Both conserved end residues are part of each CDR3. The D gene is left open where the match is weak. Not every row has a clone size; where given, it reads once, few, many or a size class.

j_call	d_call	v_call	clone_size	cdr3_aa	cdr3_nt
TRBJ2-5	-	TRBV7-9	few	CASSLARETQYF	TGTGCCAGCAGCTTAGCGCGGGAGACCCAGTACTTC
TRBJ1-1	-	TRBV12-5	-	CASGIDEGTEAFF	TGTGCTAGTGGCATCGACGAGGGGACTGAAGCTTTCTTT
TRBJ1-2	TRBD1	TRBV7-2	-	CASSLAVQGGNYGYTF	TGTGCCAGCAGCTTAGCGGTACAGGGGGGAAACTATGGCTACACCTTC
TRBJ2-7	-	TRBV20-1	-	CSAAGDEQYF	TGCAGTGCCGCAGGGGACGAGCAGTACTTC
TRBJ2-3	-	TRBV11-2	-	CASGAVRNTQYF	TGTGCCAGCGGCGCCGTGCGGAATACGCAGTATTTT
TRBJ2-7	-	TRBV6-6	-	CATSPTAYEQYF	TGTGCCACCTCGCCGACAGCCTACGAGCAGTACTTC
TRBJ1-1	TRBD1	TRBV28	-	CASRQGGSNTEAFF	TGTGCCTCACGACAGGGGGGAAGTAACACTGAAGCTTTCTTT
TRBJ2-1	-	TRBV11-2	-	CASSLELGTAQIF	TGTGCCAGCAGCTTAGAGCTCGGGACGGCGCAAATCTTC
TRBJ2-7	-	TRBV7-2	-	CASSPRAGPSYEQYF	TGTGCCAGCAGCCCGCGTGCGGGGCCCTCCTACGAGCAGTACTTC
TRBJ2-1	TRBD2	TRBV18	-	CASSQGGDEQFF	TGTGCCAGCTCACAGGGAGGGGATGAGCAGTTCTTC
TRBJ2-3	TRBD2	TRBV2	-	CASREELAATRGNTDTQYF	TGTGCCAGCAGGGAGGAACTAGCGGCCACGAGGGGAAACACAGATACGCAGTATTTT
TRBJ1-2	-	TRBV11-2	-	CASSLVPRNYGYTF	TGTGCCAGCAGCTTAGTCCCCAGGAATTATGGCTACACCTTC
TRBJ1-1	TRBD1	TRBV28	-	CASSFGTGKAFF	TGTGCCAGCAGTTTCGGGACAGGGAAAGCTTTCTTT